The next 15 T cell receptor beta chains were all read from a single sample in a study of cytomegalovirus exposure and HLA in healthy donors. PCR involved 60 Vbeta and 13 Jbeta primers. Sequenced by immunoSEQ multiplex PCR; TCRdb stores in-frame clones only, minus some. This sample's table has approximately 150,000 clones. Sequencing was done on a sample of PBMCs. Receptor source: a woman aged 50 to 60 in good health and CMV-seronegative.

V usage is TRBV18 and J usage is TRBJ2-7; 12 bases line up with TRBD2. CDR3 length: 18 amino acids. Trimming at V came to 3 bases and at J to 5 bases, leaving 14 bases not matched to a gene. CDR1 is KGHSH and CDR2 is LQKENI in the germline V gene. CDR3 protein: CASSPPGLAGIPRDEQYF. The CDR3, as DNA: TGTGCCAGCTCACCCCCTGGACTAGCGGGGATCCCAAGGGACGAGCAGTACTTC.

This chain connects TRBV15 to TRBJ2-1; 16 positions agree with TRBD2. The germline V gene has CDR1 LNHNV and CDR2 YYDKDF (reference sequence). With 3 bases clipped from V and 0 bases from J, the junction kept 5 bases outside the gene matches. The CDR3 loop spans 19 amino acids. The CDR3 sequence: CATSSQGLAGGTSYNEQFF. The CDR3 DNA reads as TGTGCCACCAGCAGCCAGGGACTAGCGGGGGGGACCTCCTACAATGAGCAGTTCTTC.

The chain has TRBV19 and TRBJ1-2; TRBD1 matches at 11 bases. CDR1 is LNHDA and CDR2 is SQIVND in the germline V gene (reference sequence). V was pared by 6 bases and J by 7 bases, with 7 bases of the junction left unmatched. CDR3 length: 14 residues. Here the CDR3 reads CASRVGQGAPGYTF. The DNA of the CDR3 is TGTGCCAGTAGGGTTGGACAGGGGGCGCCTGGCTACACCTTC.

DNA for the CDR3: TGTGCCAGCAGCAAACAACCAGAGGACAGGGAAGCTTTCTTT. It is translated as CASSKQPEDREAFF. The chain joins TRBV9 to TRBJ1-1; 7 nucleotides agree with TRBD1. The germline V gene has CDR1 SGDLS and CDR2 YYNGEE. CDR3 length: 14 amino acids. V dropped 4 bases and J dropped 8; count of bases not matched to a gene: 11.

The genes are TRBV7-2 and TRBJ2-5; the D gene is possibly TRBD1 (5 bases). The CDR3 extends over 13 amino acids. In germline, CDR1 is SGHTA, CDR2 FQGNSA. Deletions cut 6 bases from V and 4 bases from J, with 12 bases between. CDR3 amino acids: CASSRQTLETQYF. The DNA of the CDR3 is TGTGCCAGCAGTAGACAGACCCTAGAGACCCAGTACTTC. The whole variable domain, remainder taken from reference TRBV7-2 and TRBJ2-5, is GAGVSQSPSNKVTEKGKDVELRCDPISGHTALYWYRQSLGQGLEFLIYFQGNSAPDKSGLPSDRFSAERTGGSVSTLTIQRTQQEDSAVYLCASSRQTLETQYFGPGTRLLVL.

The rearrangement joins TRBV7-2 to TRBJ2-7, with D uncertain. The germline V gene encodes CDR1 SGHTA and CDR2 FQGNSA. The CDR3 is 14 amino acids. With 5 bases removed from V and 2 bases from J, the gap between germline ends came to 13 bases. CDR3 sequence reads: CASSPLAQTYEQYF. The CDR3 DNA reads TGTGCCAGCAGCCCCTTGGCACAGACCTACGAGCAGTACTTC.

V gene TRBV25-1 combines with J gene TRBJ2-7; 7 bases agree with TRBD1. V lost 5 bases and J lost 4; bases outside the gene matches: 2. The germline CDR1 and CDR2 sequences are MGHDK and SYGVNS. The CDR3 runs 12 residues. The CDR3 region is CASSPRGYEQYF. CDR3 DNA: TGTGCCAGCAGTCCCAGGGGGTACGAGCAGTACTTC.

Written as DNA, the CDR3 is TGTGCCAGCAGCGTAGGAGGCGGGAGTTGGTTAAATGAGCAGTTCTTC. This encodes CASSVGGGSWLNEQFF. The V and J genes are TRBV9 and TRBJ2-1; 7 nucleotides line up with TRBD2. Germline V CDR1 and CDR2: SGDLS, YYNGEE. The CDR3 totals 16 residues. Losses at the gene ends were 0 bases for V and 7 bases for J; bases not matched to a gene: 10.

The chain has TRBV9 and TRBJ2-3, with D maybe TRBD2 (6 bases). CDR1 SGDLS and CDR2 YYNGEE come from the germline V gene. The CDR3 sequence is 15 residues long. V dropped 6 bases and J dropped 1 base, with 15 bases sitting between them. The CDR3 spells CASTLGSGGTDTQYF. DNA of the CDR3: TGTGCCAGCACCTTGGGTAGCGGAGGCACAGATACGCAGTATTTT.

The CDR3 DNA sequence: TGTGCCAGCAGCGCCCGGGGACAGGGGGCGGCAGATACGCAGTATTTT. This translates into CASSARGQGAADTQYF. This chain connects TRBV7-2 to TRBJ2-3; the match to TRBD1 covers 12 bases. CDR1 and CDR2 from the germline V gene are SGHTA and FQGNSA. The CDR3 is made up of 16 amino acids. V dropped 5 bases and J dropped 4; count of bases not matched to a gene: 7.

This chain links TRBV7-2 with TRBJ2-2; tentatively, D is TRBD2 (6 bases). Germline V gene data show CDR1 as SGHTA and CDR2 as FQGNSA. This CDR3 is built from 17 residues. Trimming pared 1 base from V and 2 bases from J, leaving 14 bases between. DNA of the CDR3: TGTGCCAGCAGCTTAGGGTACGGCGGGACTAACACCGGGGAGCTGTTTTTT. Protein product: CASSLGYGGTNTGELFF.

The V and J genes are TRBV28 and TRBJ2-7; the match to TRBD1 covers 11 bases. This CDR3 contains 16 residues. Trimming took 6 bases from V and 4 from J; bases not matched to a gene: 11. In germline, CDR1 is MDHEN, CDR2 SYDVKM. This chain's CDR3 is CASRAHGQGAEYEQYF. Written as DNA, the CDR3 is TGTGCCAGCAGGGCCCACGGACAGGGGGCAGAGTACGAGCAGTACTTC.

The chain carries TRBV11-1 and TRBJ2-2, with 8 bases matching TRBD2. The V segment lost 5 bases and the J segment 1 base; nucleotides outside the gene matches: 3. The germline V gene encodes CDR1 SGHAT and CDR2 FQDESV (reference sequence). CDR3 length: 15 amino acids. CDR3 amino acids: CASSPLAVNTGELFF. The CDR3, as DNA: TGTGCCAGCAGCCCACTAGCGGTGAACACCGGGGAGCTGTTTTTT.

V gene TRBV9 combines with J gene TRBJ2-3; weak D call: TRBD2 (5 bases). This CDR3 comprises 14 residues. From germline, CDR1 is SGDLS and CDR2 YYNGEE. V lost 4 bases and J lost 1, with 10 bases in between. The CDR3 here is CASSFERRTDTQYF. The CDR3 nucleotides are TGTGCCAGCAGCTTCGAGCGGCGCACAGATACGCAGTATTTT.

The chain uses TRBV7-9 and TRBJ2-7; the match to TRBD2 covers 7 bases. Per the germline V gene, CDR1 is SEHNR and CDR2 is FQNEAQ (reference sequence). The ends lost 3 bases at V and 3 bases at J; junction bases unmatched: 8. The CDR3 consists of 15 residues. CDR3 loop: CASSFGGGTLYEQYF. CDR3 nucleotides: TGTGCCAGCAGCTTCGGCGGGGGAACTCTCTACGAGCAGTACTTC.